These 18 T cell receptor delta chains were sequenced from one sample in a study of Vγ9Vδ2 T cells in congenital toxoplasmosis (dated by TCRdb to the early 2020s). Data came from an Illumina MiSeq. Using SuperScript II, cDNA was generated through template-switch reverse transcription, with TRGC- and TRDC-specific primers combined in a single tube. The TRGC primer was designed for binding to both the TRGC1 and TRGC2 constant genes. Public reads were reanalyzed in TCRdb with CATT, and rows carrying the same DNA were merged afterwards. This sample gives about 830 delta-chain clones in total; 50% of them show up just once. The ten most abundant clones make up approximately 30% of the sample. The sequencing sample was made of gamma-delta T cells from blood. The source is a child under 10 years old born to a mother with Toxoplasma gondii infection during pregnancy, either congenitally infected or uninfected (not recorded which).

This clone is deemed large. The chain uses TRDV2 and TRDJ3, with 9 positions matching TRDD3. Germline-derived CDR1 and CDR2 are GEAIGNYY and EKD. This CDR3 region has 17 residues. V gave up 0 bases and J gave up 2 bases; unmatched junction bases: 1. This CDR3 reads CACDTVGDTWDTRQMFF. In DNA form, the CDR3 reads TGTGCCTGTGACACCGTGGGGGATACCTGGGACACCCGACAGATGTTTTTC.

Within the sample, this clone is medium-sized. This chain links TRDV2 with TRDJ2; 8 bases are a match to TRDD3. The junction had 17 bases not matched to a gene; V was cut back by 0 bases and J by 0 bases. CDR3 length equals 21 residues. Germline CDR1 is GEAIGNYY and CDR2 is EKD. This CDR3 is CACDTVSAFDWGAALTAQLFF. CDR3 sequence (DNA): TGTGCCTGTGACACCGTCTCGGCGTTCGACTGGGGGGCTGCTTTGACAGCACAACTCTTCTTT.

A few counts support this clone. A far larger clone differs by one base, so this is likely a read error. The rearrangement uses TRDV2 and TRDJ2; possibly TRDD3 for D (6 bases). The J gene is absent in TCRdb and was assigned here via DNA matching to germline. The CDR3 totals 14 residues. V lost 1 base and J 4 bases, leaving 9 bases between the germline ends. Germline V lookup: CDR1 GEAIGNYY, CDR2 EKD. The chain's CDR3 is CACDTGGRTAQLFF. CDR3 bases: TGTGCCTGTGACACGGGGGGGAGGACAGCACAACTCTTCTTT.

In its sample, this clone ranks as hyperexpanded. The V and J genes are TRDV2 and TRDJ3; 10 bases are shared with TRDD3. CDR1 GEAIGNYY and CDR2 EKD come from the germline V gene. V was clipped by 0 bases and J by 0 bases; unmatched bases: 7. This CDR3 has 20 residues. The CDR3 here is CACDTVVGDTSSWDTRQMFF. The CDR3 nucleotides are TGTGCCTGTGACACCGTGGTGGGGGATACAAGCTCCTGGGACACCCGACAGATGTTTTTC.

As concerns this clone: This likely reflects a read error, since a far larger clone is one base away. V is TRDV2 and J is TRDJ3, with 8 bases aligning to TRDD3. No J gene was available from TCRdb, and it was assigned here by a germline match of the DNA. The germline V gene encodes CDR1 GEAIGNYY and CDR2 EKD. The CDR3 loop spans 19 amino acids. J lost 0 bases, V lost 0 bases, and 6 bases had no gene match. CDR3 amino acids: CACDTRGDRSSWDTRQMFF. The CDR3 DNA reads TGTGCCTGTGACACCCGGGGGGATAGGAGCTCCTGGGACACCCGACAGATGTTTTTC.

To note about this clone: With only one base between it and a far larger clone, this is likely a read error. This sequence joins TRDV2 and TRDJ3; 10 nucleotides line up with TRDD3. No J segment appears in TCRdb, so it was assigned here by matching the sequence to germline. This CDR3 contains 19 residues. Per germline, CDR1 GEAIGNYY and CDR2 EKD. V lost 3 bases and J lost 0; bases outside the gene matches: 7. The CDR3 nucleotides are TGTGCCTGTGACGCCCTGGGGGATAGGAGCTCCTGGGACACCCGACAGATGTTTTTC. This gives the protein CACDALGDRSSWDTRQMFF.

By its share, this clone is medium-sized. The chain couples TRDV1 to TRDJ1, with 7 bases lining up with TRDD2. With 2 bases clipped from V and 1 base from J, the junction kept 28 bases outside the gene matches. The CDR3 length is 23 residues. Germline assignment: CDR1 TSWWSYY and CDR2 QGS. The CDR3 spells CALGEGWGSYAQGLPWGTDKLIF. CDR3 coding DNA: TGTGCTCTTGGGGAAGGGTGGGGTTCCTACGCTCAAGGACTACCTTGGGGCACCGATAAACTCATCTTT.

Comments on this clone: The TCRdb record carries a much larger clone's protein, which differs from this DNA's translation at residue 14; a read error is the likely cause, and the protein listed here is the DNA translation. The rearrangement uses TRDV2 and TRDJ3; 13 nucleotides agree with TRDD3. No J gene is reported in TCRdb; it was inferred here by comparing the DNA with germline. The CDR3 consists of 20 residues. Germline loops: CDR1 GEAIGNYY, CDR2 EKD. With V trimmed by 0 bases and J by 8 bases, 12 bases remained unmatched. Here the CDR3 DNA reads TGTGCCTGTGACACCGTCGTACTGGGGGATACGGTGGGGAACACCCGACAGATGTTTTTC. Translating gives CACDTVVLGDTVGNTRQMFF.

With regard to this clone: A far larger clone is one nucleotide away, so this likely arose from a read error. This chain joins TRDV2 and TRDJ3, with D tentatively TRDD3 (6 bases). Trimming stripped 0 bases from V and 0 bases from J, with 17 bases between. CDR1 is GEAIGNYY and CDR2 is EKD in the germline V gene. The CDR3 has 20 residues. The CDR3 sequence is CACDTVVVDTSSWDTRQMFF. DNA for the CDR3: TGTGCCTGTGACACCGTGGTGGTGGATACAAGCTCCTGGGACACCCGACAGATGTTTTTC.

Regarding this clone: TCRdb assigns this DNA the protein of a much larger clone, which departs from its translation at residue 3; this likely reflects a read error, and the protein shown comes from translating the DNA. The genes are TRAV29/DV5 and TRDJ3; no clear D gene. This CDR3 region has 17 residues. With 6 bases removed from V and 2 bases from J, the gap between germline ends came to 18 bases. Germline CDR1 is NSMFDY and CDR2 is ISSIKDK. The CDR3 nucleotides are TGTGCAGTACAGAGGAGATCTCATCCCTGGGACACCCGACAGATGTTTTTC. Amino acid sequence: CAVQRRSHPWDTRQMFF.

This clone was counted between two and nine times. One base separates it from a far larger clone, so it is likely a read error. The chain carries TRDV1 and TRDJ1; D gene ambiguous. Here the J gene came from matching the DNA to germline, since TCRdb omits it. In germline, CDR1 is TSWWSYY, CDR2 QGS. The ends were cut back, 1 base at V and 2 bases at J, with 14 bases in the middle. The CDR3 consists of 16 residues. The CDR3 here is CALGERLSAGTDKLIF. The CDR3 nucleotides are TGTGCTCTTGGGGAACGTCTCTCCGCCGGGACCGATAAACTCATCTTT.

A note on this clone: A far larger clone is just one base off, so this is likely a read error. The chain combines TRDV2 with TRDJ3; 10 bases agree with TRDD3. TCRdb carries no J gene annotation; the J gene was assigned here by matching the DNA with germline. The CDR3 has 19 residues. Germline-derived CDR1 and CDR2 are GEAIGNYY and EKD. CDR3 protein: CACDTLGDRSSRDTRQMFF. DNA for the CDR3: TGTGCCTGTGACACCCTGGGGGATAGGAGCTCCAGGGACACCCGACAGATGTTTTTC.

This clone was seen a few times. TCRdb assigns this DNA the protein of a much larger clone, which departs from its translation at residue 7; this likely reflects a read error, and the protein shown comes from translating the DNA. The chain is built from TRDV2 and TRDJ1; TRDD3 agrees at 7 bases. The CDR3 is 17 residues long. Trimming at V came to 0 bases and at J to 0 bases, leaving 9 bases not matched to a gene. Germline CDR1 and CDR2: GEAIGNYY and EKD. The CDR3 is CACDTLLGGYDTDKLIF. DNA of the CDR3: TGTGCCTGTGACACCCTCCTTGGAGGATACGACACCGATAAACTCATCTTT.

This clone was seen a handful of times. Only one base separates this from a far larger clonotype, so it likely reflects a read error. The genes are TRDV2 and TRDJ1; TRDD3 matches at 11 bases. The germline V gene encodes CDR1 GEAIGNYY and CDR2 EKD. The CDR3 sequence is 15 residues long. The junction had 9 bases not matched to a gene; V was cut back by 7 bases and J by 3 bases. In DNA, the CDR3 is TGTGCCTGGGATCTTCTGGGGGATACAGCCGATAAACTCATCTTT. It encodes CAWDLLGDTADKLIF.

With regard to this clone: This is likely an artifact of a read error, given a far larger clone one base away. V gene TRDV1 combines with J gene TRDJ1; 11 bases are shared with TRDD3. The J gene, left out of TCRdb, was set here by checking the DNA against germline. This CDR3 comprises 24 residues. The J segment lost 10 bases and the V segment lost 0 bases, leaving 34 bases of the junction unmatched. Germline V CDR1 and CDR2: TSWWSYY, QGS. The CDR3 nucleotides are TGTGCTCTTGGGGAACTGGCCTTCCTACGTCAGGGTGGGGGATACGCACAGAGCTACAATAGACTCATCTTT. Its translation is CALGELAFLRQGGGYAQSYNRLIF.

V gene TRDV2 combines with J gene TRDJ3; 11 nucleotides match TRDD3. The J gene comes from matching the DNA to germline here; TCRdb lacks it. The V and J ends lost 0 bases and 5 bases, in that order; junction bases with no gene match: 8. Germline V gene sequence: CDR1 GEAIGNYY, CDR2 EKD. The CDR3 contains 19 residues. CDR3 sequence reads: CACDTVVGDTRRDTRQMFF. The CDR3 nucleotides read TGTGCCTGTGACACCGTGGTGGGGGATACGCGCCGGGACACCCGACAGATGTTTTTC.

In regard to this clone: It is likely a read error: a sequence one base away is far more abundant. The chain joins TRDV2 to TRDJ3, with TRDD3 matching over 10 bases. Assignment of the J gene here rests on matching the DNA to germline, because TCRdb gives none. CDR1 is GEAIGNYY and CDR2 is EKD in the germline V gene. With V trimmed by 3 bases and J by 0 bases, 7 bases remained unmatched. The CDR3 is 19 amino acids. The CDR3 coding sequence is TGTGCCTGTGACCCCCTGGGGGATAGGAGCTCCTGGGACACCCGACAGATGTTTTTC. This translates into CACDPLGDRSSWDTRQMFF.

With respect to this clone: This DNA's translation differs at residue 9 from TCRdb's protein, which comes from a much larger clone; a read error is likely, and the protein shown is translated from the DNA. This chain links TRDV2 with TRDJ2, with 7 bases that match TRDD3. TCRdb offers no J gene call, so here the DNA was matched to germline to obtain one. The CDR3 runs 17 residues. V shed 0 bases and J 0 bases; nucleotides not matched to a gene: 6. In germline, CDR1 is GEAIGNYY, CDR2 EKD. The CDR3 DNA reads TGTGCCTGTGACACCGTGGCTGGGGGCGCTTTGACAGCACAACTCTTCTTT. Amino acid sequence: CACDTVAGGALTAQLFF.